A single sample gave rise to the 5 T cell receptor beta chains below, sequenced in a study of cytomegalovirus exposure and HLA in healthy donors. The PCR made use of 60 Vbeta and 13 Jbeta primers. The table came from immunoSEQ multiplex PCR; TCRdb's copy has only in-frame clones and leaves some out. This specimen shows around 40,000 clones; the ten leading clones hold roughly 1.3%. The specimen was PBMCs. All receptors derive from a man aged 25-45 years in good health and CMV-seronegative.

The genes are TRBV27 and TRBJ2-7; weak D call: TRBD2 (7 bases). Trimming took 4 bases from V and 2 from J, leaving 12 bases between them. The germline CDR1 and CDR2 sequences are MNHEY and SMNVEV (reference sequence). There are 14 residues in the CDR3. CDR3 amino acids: CASSSSGGPYEQYF. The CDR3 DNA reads TGTGCCAGCAGTTCCTCGGGGGGCCCCTACGAGCAGTACTTC.

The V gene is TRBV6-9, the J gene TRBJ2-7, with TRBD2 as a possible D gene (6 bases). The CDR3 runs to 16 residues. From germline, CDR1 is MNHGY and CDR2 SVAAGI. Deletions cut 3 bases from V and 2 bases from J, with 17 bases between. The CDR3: CASSYPLRGGTYEQYF. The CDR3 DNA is TGTGCCAGCAGTTACCCCCTCCGGGGAGGTACCTACGAGCAGTACTTC.

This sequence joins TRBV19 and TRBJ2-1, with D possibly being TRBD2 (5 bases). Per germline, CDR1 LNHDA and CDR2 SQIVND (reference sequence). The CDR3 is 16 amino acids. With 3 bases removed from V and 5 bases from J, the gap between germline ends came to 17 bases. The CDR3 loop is CASSILPSLGNNEQFF. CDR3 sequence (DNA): TGTGCCAGTAGTATCCTCCCCTCCCTCGGGAACAATGAGCAGTTCTTC.

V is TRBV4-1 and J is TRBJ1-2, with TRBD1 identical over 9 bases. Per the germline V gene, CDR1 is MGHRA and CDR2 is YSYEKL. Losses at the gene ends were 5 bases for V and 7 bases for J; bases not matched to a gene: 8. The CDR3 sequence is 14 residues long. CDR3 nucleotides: TGCGCCAGCAGCAACCCCGGGACAGGGAGTGGCTACACCTTC. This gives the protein CASSNPGTGSGYTF.

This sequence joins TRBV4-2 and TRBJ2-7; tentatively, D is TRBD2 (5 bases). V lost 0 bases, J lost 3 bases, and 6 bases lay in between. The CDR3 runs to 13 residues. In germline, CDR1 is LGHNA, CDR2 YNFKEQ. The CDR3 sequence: CASSQEGSYEQYF. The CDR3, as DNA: TGTGCCAGCAGCCAAGAAGGGAGCTACGAGCAGTACTTC.